The next 6 T cell receptor beta chains were all read from a single sample in a study of cytomegalovirus exposure and HLA in healthy donors. The study ran its PCR with 60 Vbeta and 13 Jbeta primers. The assay was immunoSEQ multiplex PCR, and TCRdb's table has in-frame clones only and misses some. The table shows about 34,000 clones, with 65% to 75% occurring only once. Sequencing was performed on PBMCs. The receptors were gathered from a man in his forties in good health and CMV-seropositive.

V and J are TRBV6-5 and TRBJ2-7, with TRBD1 matching 8 bases. This CDR3 comprises 15 residues. Germline V gene lookup returns CDR1 MNHEY and CDR2 SVGAGI. V was pared by 5 bases and J by 5 bases, with 11 bases of the junction left unmatched. CDR3: CASSPLTGVNDEQYF. The CDR3 nucleotides are TGTGCCAGCAGTCCCCTGACAGGGGTAAACGACGAGCAGTACTTC.

The chain employs TRBV5-6 and TRBJ2-1, with 7 bases aligning to TRBD1. Germline lookup yields CDR1 SGHDT and CDR2 YYEEEE. The length of the CDR3 is 13 residues. The V segment lost 0 bases and the J segment 7 bases; nucleotides outside the gene matches: 1. The CDR3 spells CASSLGQGNEQFF. The CDR3 DNA sequence: TGTGCCAGCAGCTTGGGACAGGGAAATGAGCAGTTCTTC.

A remark on this clone: Different DNA sequences within this sample yield the same CDR3. This chain joins TRBV5-6 and TRBJ2-3; the match to TRBD2 covers 13 bases. CDR1 and CDR2 (germline): SGHDT, YYEEEE. With V trimmed by 2 bases and J by 3 bases, 0 bases remained unmatched. The CDR3 contains 15 residues. In DNA, the CDR3 is TGTGCCAGCAGCTTACTAGCGGGGGGGACAGATACGCAGTATTTT. It specifies CASSLLAGGTDTQYF.

This rearrangement joins TRBV30 to TRBJ1-6; D is uncertain. CDR3 length: 14 amino acids. The V end lost 2 bases, the J end lost 7 bases, and 12 bases lay between the germline ends. Per the germline V gene, CDR1 is GTSNPN and CDR2 is SVGIG (reference sequence). The CDR3 sequence: CAWSREGGNSPLHF. The CDR3 bases are TGTGCCTGGAGTCGGGAGGGCGGGAATTCACCCCTCCACTTT.

The gene calls are TRBV27 and TRBJ2-3, with a tentative D call TRBD2 (6 bases). Trimming removed 6 bases at V and 0 bases at J, with 19 bases between. CDR1 and CDR2 from the germline V gene are MNHEY and SMNVEV (reference sequence). The CDR3 sequence is 17 residues long. This CDR3 reads CASRSLRGGGSTDTQYF. DNA for the CDR3: TGTGCCAGCAGATCCCTTCGGGGTGGAGGGAGCACAGATACGCAGTATTTT.

The V gene is TRBV9, the J gene TRBJ1-6, with D unresolved. Trimming removed 0 bases at V and 10 bases at J, with 11 bases between. The CDR3 runs to 14 residues. Germline CDR1 reads SGDLS; CDR2 reads YYNGEE. For the CDR3, the DNA is TGTGCCAGCAGCGTAGAATGGGCCGGCTCACCCCTCCACTTT. Protein product: CASSVEWAGSPLHF.